The 12 T cell receptor beta chains listed next were all sequenced from one sample in a study of primary melanoma T cells and metastatic recurrence. Clones were read by immunoSEQ multiplex PCR, and TCRdb kept only the in-frame ones, dropping some. The sample lists some 710 clones, 65% to 85% occurring once. The sequencing input was melanoma tumor tissue. The receptors derive from a human donor with melanoma.

The chain employs TRBV19 and TRBJ2-5, with TRBD2 identical over 10 bases. The V segment lost 3 bases and the J segment 5 bases; nucleotides outside the gene matches: 6. Germline CDR1 reads LNHDA; CDR2 reads SQIVND (reference sequence). The CDR3 covers 15 residues. The DNA for the CDR3 is TGTGCCAGTAGTATCAGCGGGAGGGCCTGGGAGACCCAGTACTTC. Its protein is CASSISGRAWETQYF.

This clone was seen once. The chain carries TRBV11-3 and TRBJ2-7; 8 bases align to TRBD1. The CDR3 totals 15 residues. V trimming: 5 bases; J trimming: 5 bases; junction bases outside the gene matches: 11. Per germline, CDR1 SGHNT and CDR2 YENEEA. The CDR3 bases are TGTGCCAGCAGCGCCCGAGGGACAGGCCCTGACGAGCAGTACTTC. Residues: CASSARGTGPDEQYF.

The gene calls are TRBV25-1 and TRBJ1-1; possible D gene TRBD1, 5 bases. CDR3 size: 14 residues. Germline V gene sequence: CDR1 MGHDK, CDR2 SYGVNS. With 9 bases removed from V and 6 bases from J, the gap between germline ends came to 20 bases. This CDR3 is CASTPQGYLAEAFF. CDR3 nucleotide sequence: TGTGCCAGTACCCCTCAGGGCTATTTGGCTGAAGCTTTCTTT.

The chain is built from TRBV7-4 and TRBJ2-1; 8 nucleotides agree with TRBD1. There are 14 residues in the CDR3. The germline V gene encodes CDR1 SGHVT and CDR2 SQSDAQ. V gave up 7 bases and J gave up 4 bases; unmatched junction bases: 6. The CDR3 nucleotides are TGTGCCAGCATCCCCGGGGACAGGTACAATGAGCAGTTCTTC. Translated, it gives CASIPGDRYNEQFF.

This clone has a single count. The V and J genes are TRBV11-1 and TRBJ2-3; 8 bases align to TRBD2. CDR1 and CDR2 (germline): SGHAT, FQDESV (reference sequence). The CDR3 extends over 14 amino acids. V shed 5 bases, J shed 6 bases, and the junction held 7 bases outside the gene matches. The CDR3 region has the DNA TGTGCCAGCAGCCTGGAACTAGCGGATGATACGCAGTATTTT. It translates to CASSLELADDTQYF.

This clone was detected once. The chain couples TRBV30 to TRBJ1-2, with D maybe TRBD1 (6 bases). In germline, CDR1 is GTSNPN, CDR2 SVGIG (reference sequence). CDR3 length equals 14 residues. Trimming left V 5 bases short and J 1 base short, with 14 bases between. As DNA, the CDR3 is TGTGCCTGGTGGCGGAGGGGGAGTAACTATGGCTACACCTTC. Translated: CAWWRRGSNYGYTF.

V usage is TRBV23-1 and J usage is TRBJ1-2; D is unclear. TRBV23-1 carries the ORF label, with uncertain function. CDR3 length: 15 residues. Trimming removed 6 bases from V and 0 bases from J, with 14 bases in between. CDR3 loop: CASSRVAGANYGYTF. CDR3 bases: TGCGCCAGCAGCCGGGTGGCAGGAGCTAACTATGGCTACACCTTC.

The chain is built from TRBV23-1 and TRBJ2-5; no firm D call. TRBV23-1 is an open reading frame whose function is uncertain. CDR3 length: 13 residues. Trimming shortened V by 6 bases and J by 1 base, and 9 bases separated the two germline ends. CDR3 DNA: TGCGCCAGCAGCTTGGCCAGCCAAGAGACCCAGTACTTC. Translated, it gives CASSLASQETQYF.

Worth noting for this clone: The germline gene is not matched at one end of the junction; a read error may be the cause. The rearrangement uses TRBV15 and TRBJ2-7; D is perhaps TRBD1 (5 bases). The CDR3 is made up of 15 amino acids. Germline V gene sequence: CDR1 LNHNV, CDR2 YYDKDF (reference sequence). DNA for the CDR3: TGTGCCAGCAGCTTGGGTGCTGGACCGCAGGGCGAGCAGTACTTC. It yields the protein CASSLGAGPQGEQYF.

This rearrangement joins TRBV6-8 to TRBJ1-5, with D possibly TRBD1 on 6 matching bases. The CDR3 runs 13 residues. The V end was cut by 10 bases, the J end by 7 bases, with 17 bases between. Germline V gives CDR1 MNHGY, CDR2 SAAAGT. The CDR3 DNA is TGTGCCATCAGGGAGGGGGGGGGACAGCCCCAGCATTTT. Residues: CAIREGGGQPQHF.

The genes are TRBV19 and TRBJ1-5, with a tentative D call TRBD1 (5 bases). V lost 4 bases and J lost 2, with 9 bases in between. The germline V gene encodes CDR1 LNHDA and CDR2 SQIVND (reference sequence). This CDR3 contains 14 residues. The CDR3: CASSKRDGNQPQHF. CDR3 DNA: TGTGCCAGTAGTAAACGGGACGGCAATCAGCCCCAGCATTTT.

This chain uses TRBV19 with TRBJ2-7; 7 positions match TRBD1. CDR1 and CDR2 (germline): LNHDA, SQIVND (reference sequence). The V segment lost 3 bases and the J segment 2 bases; nucleotides outside the gene matches: 4. CDR3 length: 14 residues. CDR3 DNA sequence: TGTGCCAGTAGTATGTTTGGGACAGCCTACGAGCAGTACTTC. Amino acids: CASSMFGTAYEQYF.